These T cell receptor beta chains were read from a single sample in a study of T cell repertoires in cytomegalovirus infection. Their specific antigens are unknown. A single record per CDR3 protein comes from TCRdb applying MiXCR to the reads. The repertoire has fewer than 200,000 distinct CDR3 sequences, about 20% of them found once; the top ten carry under 30%. The material sequenced was CD8+ T cells from cultured PBMCs, taken from culture after CMV antigen stimulation. Source of these receptors: a human donor in good health (CMV status not recorded). Some clones in this sample may be carry-over from other donors' samples. CDR3s include the opening cysteine and the closing phenylalanine or tryptophan. Each record gives: clone size, V gene, D gene, J gene, CDR3 protein, CDR3 DNA. D genes are given only for firm matches. Rows may omit the clone size; those that give it use once, few, many or a size class.

few,TRBV9,TRBD2,TRBJ2-1,CASSARGYKFF,TGTGCCAGCAGCGCGCGGGGGTACAAGTTCTTC
many,TRBV7-9,.,TRBJ1-1,CALGGVVTEAFF,TGTGCTTTGGGGGGGGTTGTAACTGAAGCTTTCTTT
few,TRBV6-5,.,TRBJ2-2,CASSYGGAAGELFF,TGTGCCAGCAGTTACGGAGGGGCGGCCGGGGAGCTGTTTTTT
.,TRBV7-2,.,TRBJ2-5,CASTSPPEETQYF,TGTGCCAGCACCTCCCCTCCGGAGGAGACCCAGTACTTC
.,TRBV4-1,TRBD2,TRBJ2-1,CASSQDRGGAREQFF,TGCGCCAGCAGCCAAGACCGCGGGGGGGCCAGGGAGCAGTTCTTC
few,TRBV12-5,TRBD2,TRBJ2-5,CASGLGERGGQETQYF,TGTGCTAGTGGTTTGGGCGAGCGGGGGGGCCAAGAGACCCAGTACTTC
.,TRBV4-3,TRBD1,TRBJ1-1,CASSPTGTSAEAFF,TGCGCCAGCAGCCCGACAGGGACGAGCGCTGAAGCTTTCTTT
few,TRBV6-2/TRBV6-3,.,TRBJ2-1,CASSYFPRADTVDEQFF,TGTGCCAGCAGTTACTTTCCCCGGGCCGATACGGTGGATGAGCAGTTCTTC
.,TRBV27,TRBD1,TRBJ1-1,CASSEDRGAAEAFF,TGTGCCAGCAGTGAAGACAGGGGCGCAGCTGAAGCTTTCTTT
.,TRBV7-9,.,TRBJ2-7,CASSPDYTEQYF,TGTGCCAGCAGCCCTGACTACACCGAGCAGTACTTC
few,TRBV19,.,TRBJ1-2,CASSATLNYGYTF,TGTGCCAGTAGTGCGACATTAAACTATGGCTACACCTTC
few,TRBV11-3,TRBD1,TRBJ2-7,CASSLGTGGYYEQYF,TGTGCCAGCAGCTTAGGGACAGGGGGATACTACGAGCAGTACTTC
few,TRBV7-8,.,TRBJ1-1,CASSLDARGNTEAFF,TGTGCCAGCAGCTTAGATGCCAGGGGGAACACTGAAGCTTTCTTT
.,TRBV27,TRBD1,TRBJ2-3,CASSLIGGPDTQYF,TGTGCCAGCAGTTTAATAGGGGGCCCAGATACGCAGTATTTT
few,TRBV6-2/TRBV6-3,TRBD1,TRBJ1-5,CASRKGPRDRLTQPQHF,TGTGCCAGCAGAAAAGGACCCCGGGACAGGCTAACTCAGCCCCAGCATTTT
.,TRBV27,TRBD1,TRBJ2-7,CASSLRRQGFYEQYF,TGTGCCAGCAGTTTAAGGAGACAGGGTTTCTACGAGCAGTACTTC
.,TRBV7-2,TRBD2,TRBJ2-7,CASSLGGRGSYEQYF,TGTGCCAGCAGCTTAGGCGGGCGGGGGAGCTACGAGCAGTACTTC
few,TRBV4-1,TRBD2,TRBJ2-7,CASSPAGGLSSYEQYF,TGCGCCAGCAGCCCGGCGGGGGGGCTGAGCTCCTACGAGCAGTACTTC
.,TRBV19,.,TRBJ2-5,CASSILSTGQETQYF,TGTGCCAGTAGTATCTTGTCGACGGGACAAGAGACCCAGTACTTC
.,TRBV7-8,TRBD2,TRBJ2-3,CASSLSRAGGQQDTQYF,TGTGCCAGCAGCTTAAGTAGAGCGGGGGGGCAACAAGATACGCAGTATTTT
few,TRBV6-2/TRBV6-3,TRBD2,TRBJ2-3,CASSSLAGATDTQYF,TGTGCCAGCAGTAGCCTAGCGGGGGCCACAGATACGCAGTATTTT
.,TRBV9,TRBD2,TRBJ2-1,CASSVANRLARGNEQFF,TGTGCCAGCAGCGTAGCTAATAGACTAGCTCGGGGGAATGAGCAGTTCTTC
few,TRBV7-2,.,TRBJ2-7,CASSLVASSYEQYF,TGTGCCAGCAGCTTAGTCGCTAGCTCCTACGAGCAGTACTTC
.,TRBV7-6,.,TRBJ1-2,CASSNRDPQDGYTF,TGTGCCAGCAGCAACCGGGACCCCCAGGACGGCTACACCTTC
.,TRBV15,TRBD1,TRBJ2-7,CATSRPRTGAEQYF,TGTGCCACCAGCAGACCACGGACAGGGGCCGAGCAGTACTTC
.,TRBV6-6,TRBD1,TRBJ1-1,CASTEDRGNTEAFF,TGTGCCAGCACCGAAGACAGGGGGAACACTGAAGCTTTCTTT